The present T cell receptor (beta chain) was sequenced within a study of blood T cells in healthy people across ages. Study-wide results and limits: Changes seen in expanded clonotypes were possibly confounded by donor CMV status left unknown. More naive CD4+ cells and higher diversity marked long-lived donors relative to aged donors.

About 10 milliliters was the volume of peripheral blood drawn from each donor. PCR was performed a second time for about 6 to 12 cycles using a sample-barcoded 5' primer and a J-beta primer mix. MiXCR was run by TCRdb on the 5' RACE reads, yielding one entry per CDR3 protein. In the table there are around 400,000 distinct CDR3 sequences, approximately 51% of which are singletons. Per the germline V gene, CDR1 is SGHTA and CDR2 is FQGNSA. The CDR3 has 16 residues. V shed 1 base and J shed 5 bases, with 17 bases lying between them. This clonotype turned up a few times. The antigen is not known. The specimen sequenced was blood. This sequence was found in a man in his sixties in good health. This chain joins TRBV7-2 and TRBJ2-5; possible D gene TRBD2, 5 bases. CDR3 nucleotides: TGTGCCAGCAGCTTAGGGACTGTGGGGATTTTGGAGACCCAGTACTTC. Translation gives CASSLGTVGILETQYF. Looking up the rest from reference TRBV7-2 and TRBJ2-5 gives the full variable domain: GAGVSQSPSNKVTEKGKDVELRCDPISGHTALYWYRQSLGQGLEFLIYFQGNSAPDKSGLPSDRFSAERTGGSVSTLTIQRTQQEDSAVYLCASSLGTVGILETQYFGPGTRLLVL.